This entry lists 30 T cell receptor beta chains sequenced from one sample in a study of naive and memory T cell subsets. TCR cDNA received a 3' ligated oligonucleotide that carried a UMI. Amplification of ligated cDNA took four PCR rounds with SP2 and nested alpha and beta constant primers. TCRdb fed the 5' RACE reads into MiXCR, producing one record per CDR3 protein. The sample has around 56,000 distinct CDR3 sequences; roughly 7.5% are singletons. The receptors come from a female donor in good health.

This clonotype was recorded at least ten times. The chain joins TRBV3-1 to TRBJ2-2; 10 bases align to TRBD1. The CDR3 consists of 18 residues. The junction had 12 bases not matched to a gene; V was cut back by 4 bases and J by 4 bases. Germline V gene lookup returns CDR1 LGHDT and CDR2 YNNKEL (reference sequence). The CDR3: CASSRFLIRDRGTGELFF. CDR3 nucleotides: TGTGCCAGCAGCCGGTTTTTGATCCGGGACAGGGGCACCGGGGAGCTGTTTTTT.

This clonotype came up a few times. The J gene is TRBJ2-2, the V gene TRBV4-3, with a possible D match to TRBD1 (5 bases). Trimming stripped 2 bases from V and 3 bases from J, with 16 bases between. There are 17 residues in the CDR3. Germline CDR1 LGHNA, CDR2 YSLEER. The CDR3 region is CASSQLVGHGYTGELFF. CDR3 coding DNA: TGCGCCAGCAGCCAACTCGTGGGGCACGGTTACACCGGGGAGCTGTTTTTT.

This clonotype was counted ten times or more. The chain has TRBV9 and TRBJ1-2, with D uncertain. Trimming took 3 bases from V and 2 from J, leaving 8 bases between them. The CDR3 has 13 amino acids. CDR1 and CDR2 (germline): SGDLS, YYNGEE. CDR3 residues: CASSAPANYGYTF. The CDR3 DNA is TGTGCCAGCAGCGCCCCGGCGAACTATGGCTACACCTTC.

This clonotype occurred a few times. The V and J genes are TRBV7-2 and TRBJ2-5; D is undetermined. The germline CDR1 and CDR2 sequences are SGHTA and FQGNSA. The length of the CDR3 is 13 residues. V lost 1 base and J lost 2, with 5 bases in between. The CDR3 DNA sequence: TGTGCCAGCAGCTTAGGGGCGCAAGAGACCCAGTACTTC. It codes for CASSLGAQETQYF.

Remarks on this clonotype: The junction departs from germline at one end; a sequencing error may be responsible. The CDR3: CASSSQPAGEANYGDTF. CDR3 bases: TGTGCCAGCAGCTCTCAACCGGCAGGCGAAGCTAACTATGGCGACACCTTC. This chain connects TRBV6-2 or TRBV6-3 to TRBJ1-2; D uncertain. CDR3 length: 17 amino acids. Germline loops: CDR1 MNHEY, CDR2 SVGEGT.

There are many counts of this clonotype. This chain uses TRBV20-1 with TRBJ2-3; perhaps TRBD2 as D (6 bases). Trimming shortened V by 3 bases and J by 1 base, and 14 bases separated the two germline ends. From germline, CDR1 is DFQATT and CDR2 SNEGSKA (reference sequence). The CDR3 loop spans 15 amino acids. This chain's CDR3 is CSARAPGLGTDTQYF. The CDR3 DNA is TGCAGTGCTAGGGCCCCGGGACTTGGCACAGATACGCAGTATTTT.

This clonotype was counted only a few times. CDR3 protein: CSAPSGGAQETQYF. In DNA, the CDR3 is TGCAGTGCCCCGAGCGGGGGGGCTCAAGAGACCCAGTACTTC. The chain carries TRBV20-1 and TRBJ2-5; 10 bases map to TRBD2. CDR3 length: 14 amino acids. V lost 6 bases, J lost 2 bases, and 6 bases stayed unmatched. CDR1 and CDR2 from the germline V gene are DFQATT and SNEGSKA (reference sequence).

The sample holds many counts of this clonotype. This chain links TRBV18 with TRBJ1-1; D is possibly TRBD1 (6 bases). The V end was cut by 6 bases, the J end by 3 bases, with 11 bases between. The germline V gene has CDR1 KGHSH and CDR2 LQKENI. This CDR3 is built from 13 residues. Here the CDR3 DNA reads TGTGCCAGCTCCCAAGGGGGGGACACTGAAGCTTTCTTT. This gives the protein CASSQGGDTEAFF.

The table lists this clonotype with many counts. The CDR3, as DNA: TGTGCCAGCAGTTCAGAAGGGGGCATTTCACCCCTCCACTTT. Translated: CASSSEGGISPLHF. The rearrangement uses TRBV12-3 or TRBV12-4 and TRBJ1-6, with 7 nucleotides matching TRBD1. The CDR3 covers 14 residues. The junction had 6 bases not matched to a gene; V was cut back by 4 bases and J by 9 bases.

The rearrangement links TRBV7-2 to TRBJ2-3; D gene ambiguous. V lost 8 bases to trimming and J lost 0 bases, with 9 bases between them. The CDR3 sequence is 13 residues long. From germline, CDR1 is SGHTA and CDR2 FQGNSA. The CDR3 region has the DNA TGTGCCAGCCGTCGTCCTAGCACAGATACGCAGTATTTT. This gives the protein CASRRPSTDTQYF.

The CDR3 nucleotides are TGTGCCAGCAGTTATACTCACGGGGATGAGTCACCCCTCCACTTT. It encodes CASSYTHGDESPLHF. The chain couples TRBV6-6 to TRBJ1-6, with D uncertain. V lost 3 bases and J 10 bases, leaving 16 bases between the germline ends. The germline V gene encodes CDR1 MNHNY and CDR2 SVGAGI (reference sequence). The length of the CDR3 is 15 residues.

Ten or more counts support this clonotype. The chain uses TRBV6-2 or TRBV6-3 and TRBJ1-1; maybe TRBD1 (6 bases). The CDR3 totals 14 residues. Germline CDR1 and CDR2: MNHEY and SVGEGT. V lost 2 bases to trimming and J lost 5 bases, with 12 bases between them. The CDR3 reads CASSYSQGGTEAFF. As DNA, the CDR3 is TGTGCCAGCAGTTACAGCCAAGGGGGGACTGAAGCTTTCTTT.

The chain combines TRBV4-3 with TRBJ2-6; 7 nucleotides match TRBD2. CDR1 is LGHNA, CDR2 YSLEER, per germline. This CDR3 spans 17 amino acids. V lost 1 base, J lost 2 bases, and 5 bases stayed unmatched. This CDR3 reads CASSQGMGGAGANVLTF. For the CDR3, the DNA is TGCGCCAGCAGCCAAGGGATGGGAGGGGCTGGGGCCAACGTCCTGACTTTC.

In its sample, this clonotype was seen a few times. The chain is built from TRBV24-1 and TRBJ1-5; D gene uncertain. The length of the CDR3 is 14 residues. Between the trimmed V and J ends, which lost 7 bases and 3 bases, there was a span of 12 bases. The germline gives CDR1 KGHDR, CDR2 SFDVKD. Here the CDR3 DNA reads TGTGCCACCAGACACAGCGGGGACAATCAGCCCCAGCATTTT. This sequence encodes CATRHSGDNQPQHF.

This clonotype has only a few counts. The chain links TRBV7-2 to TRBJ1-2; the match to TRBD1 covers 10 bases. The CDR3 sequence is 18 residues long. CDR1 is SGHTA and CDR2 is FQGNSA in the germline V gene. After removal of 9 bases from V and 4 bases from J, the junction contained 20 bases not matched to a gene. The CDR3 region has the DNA TGTGCCAGTCGGCAGGGGCCCGGGACAGGGGCCCTAGGCTATGGCTACACCTTC. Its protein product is CASRQGPGTGALGYGYTF.

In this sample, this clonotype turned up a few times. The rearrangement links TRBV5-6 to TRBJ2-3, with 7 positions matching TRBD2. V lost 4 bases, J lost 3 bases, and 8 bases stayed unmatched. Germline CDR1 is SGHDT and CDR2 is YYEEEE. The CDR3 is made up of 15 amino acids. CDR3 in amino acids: CASSRLAADTDTQYF. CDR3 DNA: TGTGCCAGCAGCCGGCTAGCGGCTGATACAGATACGCAGTATTTT.

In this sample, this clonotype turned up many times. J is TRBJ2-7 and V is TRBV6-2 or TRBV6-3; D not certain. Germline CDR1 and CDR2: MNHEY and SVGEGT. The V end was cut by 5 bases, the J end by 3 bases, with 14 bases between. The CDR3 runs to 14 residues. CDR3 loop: CASSHNGLNYEQYF. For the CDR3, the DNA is TGTGCCAGCAGTCACAACGGGCTGAACTACGAGCAGTACTTC.

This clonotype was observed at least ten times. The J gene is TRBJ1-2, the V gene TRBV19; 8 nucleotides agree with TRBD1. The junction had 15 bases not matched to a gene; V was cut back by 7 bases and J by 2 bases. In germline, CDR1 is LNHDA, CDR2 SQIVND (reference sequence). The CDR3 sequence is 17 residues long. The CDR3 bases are TGTGCCAGTACCCAGGATGTAGCAGGGGGCGGAAACTATGGCTACACCTTC. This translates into CASTQDVAGGGNYGYTF.

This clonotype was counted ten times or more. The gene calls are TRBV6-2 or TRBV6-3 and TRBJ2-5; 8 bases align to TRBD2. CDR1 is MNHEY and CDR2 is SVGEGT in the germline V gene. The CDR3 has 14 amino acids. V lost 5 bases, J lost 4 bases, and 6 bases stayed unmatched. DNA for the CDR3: TGTGCCAGCAGTGAACTAGCGGCAAGAGAGACCCAGTACTTC. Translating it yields CASSELAARETQYF.

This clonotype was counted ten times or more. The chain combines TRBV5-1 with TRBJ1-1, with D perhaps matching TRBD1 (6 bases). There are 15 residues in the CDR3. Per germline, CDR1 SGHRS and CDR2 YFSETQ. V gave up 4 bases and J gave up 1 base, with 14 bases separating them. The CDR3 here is CASSNLGGANTEAFF. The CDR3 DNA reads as TGCGCCAGCAGCAATCTTGGGGGCGCGAACACTGAAGCTTTCTTT.

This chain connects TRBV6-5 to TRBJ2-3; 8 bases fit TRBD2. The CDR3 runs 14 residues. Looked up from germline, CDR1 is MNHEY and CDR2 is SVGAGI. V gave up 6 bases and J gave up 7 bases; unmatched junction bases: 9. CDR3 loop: CASRAGTSGNTQYF. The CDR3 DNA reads TGTGCCAGCAGGGCGGGAACTAGCGGAAATACGCAGTATTTT.

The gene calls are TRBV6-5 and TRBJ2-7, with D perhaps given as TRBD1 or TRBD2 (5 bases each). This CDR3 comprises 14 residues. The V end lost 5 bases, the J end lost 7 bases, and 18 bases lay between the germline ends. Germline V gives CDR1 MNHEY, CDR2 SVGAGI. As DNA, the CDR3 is TGTGCCAGCAGTCGGGACGGTCTTGAGAGAGAGCAGTACTTC. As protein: CASSRDGLEREQYF.

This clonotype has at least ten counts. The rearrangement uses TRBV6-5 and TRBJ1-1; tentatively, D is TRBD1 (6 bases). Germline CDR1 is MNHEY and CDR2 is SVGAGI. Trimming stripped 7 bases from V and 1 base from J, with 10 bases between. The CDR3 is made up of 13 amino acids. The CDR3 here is CASNKQGNTEAFF. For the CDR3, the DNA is TGTGCCAGCAATAAACAGGGGAACACTGAAGCTTTCTTT.

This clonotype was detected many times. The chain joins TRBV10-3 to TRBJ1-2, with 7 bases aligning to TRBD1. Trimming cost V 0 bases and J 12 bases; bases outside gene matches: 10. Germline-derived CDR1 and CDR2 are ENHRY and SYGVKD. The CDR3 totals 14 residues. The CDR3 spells CAISESTGQGLNTF. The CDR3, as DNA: TGTGCCATCAGTGAGTCGACAGGGCAGGGTCTGAACACCTTC.

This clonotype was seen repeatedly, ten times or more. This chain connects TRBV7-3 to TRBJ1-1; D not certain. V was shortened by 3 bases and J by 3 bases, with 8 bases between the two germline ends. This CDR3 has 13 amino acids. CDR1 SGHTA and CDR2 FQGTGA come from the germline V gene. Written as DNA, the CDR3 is TGTGCCAGCAGCTTTGTGCAGGACACTGAAGCTTTCTTT. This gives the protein CASSFVQDTEAFF. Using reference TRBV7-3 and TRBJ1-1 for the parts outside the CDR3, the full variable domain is GAGVSQTPSNKVTEKGKYVELRCDPISGHTALYWYRQSLGQGPEFLIYFQGTGAADDSGLPNDRFFAVRPEGSVSTLKIQRTERGDSAVYLCASSFVQDTEAFFGQGTRLTVV.

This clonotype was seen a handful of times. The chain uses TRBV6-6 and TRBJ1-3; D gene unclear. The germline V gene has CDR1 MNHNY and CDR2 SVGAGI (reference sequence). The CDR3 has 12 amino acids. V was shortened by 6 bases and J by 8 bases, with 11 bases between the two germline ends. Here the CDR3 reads CASSRNGYTIYF. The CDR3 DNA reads TGTGCCAGCAGCCGGAATGGGTACACCATATATTTT.

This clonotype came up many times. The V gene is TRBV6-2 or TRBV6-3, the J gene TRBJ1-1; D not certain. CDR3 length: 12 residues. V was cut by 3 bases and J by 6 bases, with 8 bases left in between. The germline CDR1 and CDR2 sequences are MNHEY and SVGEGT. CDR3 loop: CASSYPWAEAFF. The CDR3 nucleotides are TGTGCCAGCAGTTATCCGTGGGCTGAAGCTTTCTTT.

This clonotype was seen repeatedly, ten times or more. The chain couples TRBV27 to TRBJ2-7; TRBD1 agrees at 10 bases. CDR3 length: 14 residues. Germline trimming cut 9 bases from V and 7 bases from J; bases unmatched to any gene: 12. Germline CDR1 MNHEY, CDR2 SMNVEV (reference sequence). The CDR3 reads CASTRRQGAGEQYF. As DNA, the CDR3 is TGTGCCAGTACGAGACGACAGGGGGCCGGAGAGCAGTACTTC.

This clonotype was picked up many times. The CDR3 reads CASSQDPPAASTDTQYF. CDR3 nucleotides: TGCGCCAGCAGCCAAGATCCCCCAGCGGCTAGCACAGATACGCAGTATTTT. V usage is TRBV4-3 and J usage is TRBJ2-3; D possibly corresponds to TRBD2 (5 bases). CDR1 is LGHNA and CDR2 is YSLEER in the germline V gene. V lost 0 bases and J 0 bases, leaving 13 bases between the germline ends. The CDR3 runs 17 residues.

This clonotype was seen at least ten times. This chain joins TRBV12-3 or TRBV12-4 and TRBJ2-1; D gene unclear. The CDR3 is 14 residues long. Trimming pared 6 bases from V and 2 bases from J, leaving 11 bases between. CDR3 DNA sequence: TGTGCCAGCAGCGCCCGAGCTGCCTACAATGAGCAGTTCTTC. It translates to CASSARAAYNEQFF.